This TCR beta chain was profiled in a study of CD8 T cells in Susac syndrome. After extraction with the RNeasy kit, roughly 0.5 to 1 ug of the RNA was reverse transcribed using random hexamers. TCRdb itself ran the immunoSEQ multiplex PCR reads through MiXCR, one entry per CDR3 protein. The data show more than 100,000 distinct CDR3 sequences, about 96% seen once. Sequencing of TCR beta was performed on blood CD8+ T cells and on blood CD4+ T cells. The control group consisted of healthy donors matched for age and sex. Negative isolation yielded CD4+ and CD8+ T cells, and FACS enriched TEMRA cells. This CDR3 has 14 residues. The germline V and J ends were trimmed by 9 bases and 1 base, with 15 bases remaining between them. Germline V lookup: CDR1 MNHEY, CDR2 SMNVEV (reference sequence).

The genes are TRBV27 and TRBJ1-2; tentatively, D is TRBD1 (6 bases). Material: CD4+ T cells from PBMCs. The sequence derives from a human donor in good health. The CDR3 nucleotides read TGTGCCAGTTCAAAGACAGGAAATAACTATGGCTACACCTTC. It yields the protein CASSKTGNNYGYTF.